A selection of T cell receptor beta chains follows, all from one sample in a study of blood T cell repertoires in COVID-19. Some clones are missing from TCRdb's copy, which holds only in-frame ones; the method was immunoSEQ multiplex PCR. Among roughly 310,000 clones listed, about 91% were seen once. The sequencing sample was made of PBMCs or T cells enriched from blood (not recorded which). Receptors originate from a woman aged 40-49 years who had recovered from COVID-19. Both conserved end residues are part of each CDR3. D genes are given only for firm matches. Part of the rows lack a size; the others show once, few, many or a class for expanded clones.

cdr3_nt,cdr3_aa,clone_size,v_call,d_call,j_call
TGTGCCAGCAGTTTAAGCGGGCTTGGGGGAGGTCAGCCCCAGCATTTT,CASSLSGLGGGQPQHF,NA,TRBV27,NA,TRBJ1-5
TGTGCCAGCTCATCCGGAGGGGTAGGCACTGAAGCTTTCTTT,CASSSGGVGTEAFF,NA,TRBV18,NA,TRBJ1-1
TGTGCCAGCTCCCCCCCCGGGGACTATGGCTACACCTTC,CASSPPGDYGYTF,NA,TRBV18,NA,TRBJ1-2
TGTGCCAGCAGTGATGACTCCTCTCTAACCTTC,CASSDDSSLTF,NA,TRBV2,NA,TRBJ1-2
TGTGCCACCAGCAGAGATCCAGGTAACTACGAGCAGTACTTC,CATSRDPGNYEQYF,NA,TRBV15,NA,TRBJ2-7
TGTGCCAGCAGCGGATTCGGAGCCAAAAACATTCAGTACTTC,CASSGFGAKNIQYF,once,TRBV9,NA,TRBJ2-4
TGTGCCAGCAGCTTCCAGCTAGCCTCCTCCTACGAGCAGTACTTC,CASSFQLASSYEQYF,NA,TRBV7-2,NA,TRBJ2-7
TGTGCCAGCTCGGACAGGGGAAATGGGAACACTGAAGCTTTCTTT,CASSDRGNGNTEAFF,NA,TRBV18,TRBD1,TRBJ1-1
TGTGCCTGGAGTACCGGGTCGGGTGGGACCGGGGAGCTGTTTTTT,CAWSTGSGGTGELFF,NA,TRBV30,NA,TRBJ2-2
TGTGCCAGTAGTGACGGGACACCCCAAGAGACCCAGTACTTC,CASSDGTPQETQYF,NA,TRBV19,NA,TRBJ2-5
TGCAGCGTCGGACGACTAGCGGACTCCTACGAGCAGTACTTC,CSVGRLADSYEQYF,NA,TRBV29-1,TRBD2,TRBJ2-7
TGTGCCACCTTGACTAGCGGGAATTCGAATGAGCAGTTCTTC,CATLTSGNSNEQFF,NA,TRBV19,TRBD2,TRBJ2-1
TGCAGCGTTGATGGCGGGGGGGCTATTGGCACAGATACGCAGTATTTT,CSVDGGGAIGTDTQYF,few,TRBV29-1,TRBD2,TRBJ2-3
TGTGCCTGGAGTGCCCCCAGAACCTTGAGGACTGAAGCTTTCTTT,CAWSAPRTLRTEAFF,few,TRBV30,NA,TRBJ1-1
TGTGCCAGCAACCCACAGGGGTTCGACACTGAAGCTTTCTTT,CASNPQGFDTEAFF,NA,TRBV2,TRBD1,TRBJ1-1
TGTGCCAGCTCACCTTTCGACACCGGGGAGCTGTTTTTT,CASSPFDTGELFF,NA,TRBV18,NA,TRBJ2-2
TGTGCCAGCAGCCCTGCCCCTAGTGGCGGGAGGTCGCCCCACAATGAGCAGTTCTTC,CASSPAPSGGRSPHNEQFF,NA,TRBV5-4,TRBD2,TRBJ2-1
TGTGCCAGCAGCTTAGCGCCTGGGAGGGATGGCTACACCTTC,CASSLAPGRDGYTF,NA,TRBV11-1,NA,TRBJ1-2